Listed below are T cell receptor beta chains from one sample, sequenced in a study of T cells in Graves' hyperthyroidism and ophthalmopathy. Each CDR3 protein is one row after TCRdb ran MiXCR on the multiplex PCR reads. The sample lists over 350,000 distinct CDR3 sequences, about 14% seen once, with approximately 27% in the top ten. The sequenced material came from blood. Receptors originate from a man in his forties or fifties with Graves' ophthalmopathy. Both conserved end residues are part of each CDR3.

16	TRBV19	CASSLTPGQGDNEQFF
14	TRBV3-1	CASSPSGSYNEQFF
15	TRBV11-1	CASSLTGGTYNEQFF
14	TRBV4-1	CASSQGLGQETQYF
13	TRBV10-1	CASSERHTGELFF
15	TRBV12-3/TRBV12-4	CASSFGLAGSYEQYF
16	TRBV10-3	CAISGMTSGGTDTQYF
15	TRBV20-1	CSAIGLAGGPYTQYF
16	TRBV27	CASSLAPGLAGDEQFF
16	TRBV11-2	CASSLVGHYNLETQYF
15	TRBV30	CAWRSGLAGEYEQYF
15	TRBV2	CASITGTRPYNEQFF
15	TRBV7-2	CASSFDSPTLYGYTF
18	TRBV28	CASTGPGTGINSNQPQHF
16	TRBV5-6	CASSLGPRPGGEKLFF
15	TRBV20-1	CSARIGLAGEGEQYF
13	TRBV2	CAWSGGAVEKLFF
18	TRBV3-1	CASSQAGWGLAGGETQYF
13	TRBV20-1	CSASGGAYNEQFF
16	TRBV18	CASSLRAGISNQPQHF
14	TRBV27	CASSLTSMNTEAFF
13	TRBV20-1	CSARVPNLYEQYF
13	TRBV7-9	CALIPGTEYSQYF
11	TRBV6-1	CASSSVGEAFF
14	TRBV12-3/TRBV12-4	CASTKGQHTGELFF
20	TRBV6-1	CASSPATSGARESSYNEQFF
15	TRBV5-5	CASTRDLGISQGYTF
15	TRBV27	CASSLSGTDPYEQYF
13	TRBV5-1	CASSLTEGYEQYF
16	TRBV12-3/TRBV12-4	CASTLAGTGNTGELFF
17	TRBV24-1	CATSEGRTSGDQETQYF
15	TRBV2	CASMWTSGNYNEQFF
12	TRBV12-3/TRBV12-4	CASSTGSDTQYF
14	TRBV20-1	CSAPRTANTGELFF
16	TRBV6-1	CASSESLGWQSYEQYF
15	TRBV6-1	CASMRMWVPGEKLFF